This is a list of T cell receptor beta chains from one sample in a study of blood T cell repertoires in COVID-19. Produced via immunoSEQ multiplex PCR; TCRdb's table is partial and in-frame only. Counted here are 120,000 or so clones, about 74% occurring once; the ten biggest clones make up roughly 7.3%. The sequenced sample was peripheral blood. Receptors originate from a human donor in a cohort sampled during active COVID-19. The CDR3 runs from the conserved cysteine through the conserved F or W. D genes are given only for firm matches. Clone size appears in some rows only: once, few, many, or a class for an expanded clone.

DNA: TGTGCCAGCAGAATCGTAAAGGGGTCATACGAGCAGTACTTC
CDR3: CASRIVKGSYEQYF
V: TRBV6-5
J: TRBJ2-7
size: few
D: -

DNA: TGTGCCAGCTCACAACTTCACTACGAGCAGTACTTC
CDR3: CASSQLHYEQYF
V: TRBV18
J: TRBJ2-7
size: few
D: -

DNA: TGTGCCAGCAGTTACTCTGGAGATGGGCCCCAGCATTTT
CDR3: CASSYSGDGPQHF
V: TRBV6-6
J: TRBJ1-5
size: -
D: -

DNA: TGTGCCAGCAGCTTTAGCGGGGGTTCCTACGAGCAGTACTTC
CDR3: CASSFSGGSYEQYF
V: TRBV5-6
J: TRBJ2-7
size: -
D: TRBD2

DNA: TGCGCCAGCAGCTTGCCGGGACAGGGGGCCAACGTCCTGACTTTC
CDR3: CASSLPGQGANVLTF
V: TRBV5-1
J: TRBJ2-6
size: once
D: TRBD1

DNA: TGTGCCAGCGGCACAGGGCCGGGGGAGCAGTACTTC
CDR3: CASGTGPGEQYF
V: TRBV7-9
J: TRBJ2-7
size: -
D: -

DNA: TGTGCCAGCAGGGACAGGGCCATGCCGGGCTACGAGCAGTACTTC
CDR3: CASRDRAMPGYEQYF
V: TRBV2
J: TRBJ2-7
size: few
D: TRBD1

DNA: TGTGCCAGCAGCTTGGTAGGGACACCGAACTATGGCTACACCTTC
CDR3: CASSLVGTPNYGYTF
V: TRBV5-6
J: TRBJ1-2
size: -
D: -

DNA: TGTGCCAGTAGTATGGTCGGGGACGAGCAGTACTTC
CDR3: CASSMVGDEQYF
V: TRBV19
J: TRBJ2-7
size: -
D: -

DNA: TGTGCCAGCAGCCCCGGACAGGGTATGAATGGCTACACCTTC
CDR3: CASSPGQGMNGYTF
V: TRBV7-3
J: TRBJ1-2
size: -
D: TRBD1

DNA: TGTGCCAGCAGTTTTGGCGGGGAGGACGCTTTCTTT
CDR3: CASSFGGEDAFF
V: TRBV12-3/TRBV12-4
J: TRBJ1-1
size: -
D: -

DNA: TGTGCCAGCAGTTACGGGACACCGAATCAGCCCCAGCATTTT
CDR3: CASSYGTPNQPQHF
V: TRBV6-2/TRBV6-3
J: TRBJ1-5
size: -
D: -

DNA: TGCAGCGAGGGGGACAGCTATGGCTACACCTTC
CDR3: CSEGDSYGYTF
V: TRBV29-1
J: TRBJ1-2
size: -
D: TRBD1

DNA: TGTGCCAGCAGCCAAGAAGCCGAAAGGAGCTCCTACGAGCAGTACTTC
CDR3: CASSQEAERSSYEQYF
V: TRBV4-2
J: TRBJ2-7
size: few
D: -

DNA: TGTGCCAGCAGGCTGTCCTTAGCAACTAATGAAAAACTGTTTTTT
CDR3: CASRLSLATNEKLFF
V: TRBV2
J: TRBJ1-4
size: -
D: -

DNA: TGTGCCAGCAGCCCCGAGGGGACTTACAATGAGCAGTTCTTC
CDR3: CASSPEGTYNEQFF
V: TRBV7-3
J: TRBJ2-1
size: -
D: -

DNA: TGTGCCATCAGACTACCCCCCACTAGCGGGAGGCCTCAGGGAGATACGCAGTATTTT
CDR3: CAIRLPPTSGRPQGDTQYF
V: TRBV10-3
J: TRBJ2-3
size: -
D: TRBD2

DNA: TGCAGCGTTGAAGCCAAACTCGGACTAGCGGGGGGGGAGCAGTACTTC
CDR3: CSVEAKLGLAGGEQYF
V: TRBV29-1
J: TRBJ2-7
size: -
D: TRBD2

DNA: TGTGCCAGCAGCCTTAGGACAGGGTCGAATAATTCACCCCTCCACTTT
CDR3: CASSLRTGSNNSPLHF
V: TRBV9
J: TRBJ1-6
size: -
D: TRBD1

DNA: TGCGCCAGCAGCGGACTAGCGGGAGGGCGGGCATACGAGCAGTACTTC
CDR3: CASSGLAGGRAYEQYF
V: TRBV10-2
J: TRBJ2-7
size: -
D: TRBD2

DNA: TGTGCCAGCAGCAGGGGGGGACAGGGATTCTACGAGCAGTACTTC
CDR3: CASSRGGQGFYEQYF
V: TRBV5-4
J: TRBJ2-7
size: -
D: TRBD1

DNA: TGTGCCAGCAGCCCGTCCCGGGACTCCGAAGCTTTCTTT
CDR3: CASSPSRDSEAFF
V: TRBV3-1/TRBV3-2
J: TRBJ1-1
size: -
D: -

DNA: TGCAGCGTAGCGGCCCCGTTAGGCAAAAACATTCAGTACTTC
CDR3: CSVAAPLGKNIQYF
V: TRBV29-1
J: TRBJ2-4
size: few
D: -

DNA: TGTGCCAGCAGTTCCCTCCCCGACACTGAAGCTTTCTTT
CDR3: CASSSLPDTEAFF
V: TRBV6-5
J: TRBJ1-1
size: -
D: -

DNA: TGTGCCAGCAGCCTAGACAGGGTTGGTACTGGAAACACCATATATTTT
CDR3: CASSLDRVGTGNTIYF
V: TRBV3-1/TRBV3-2
J: TRBJ1-3
size: -
D: TRBD1

DNA: TGTGCCAGCAGCTTGGGCGGGAGGTTCTCCTACGAGCAGTACTTC
CDR3: CASSLGGRFSYEQYF
V: TRBV5-4
J: TRBJ2-7
size: -
D: TRBD2

DNA: TGCGCCAGCAGCTTGGTGGCGGCTTATAGCAATCAGCCCCAGCATTTT
CDR3: CASSLVAAYSNQPQHF
V: TRBV5-1
J: TRBJ1-5
size: -
D: -

DNA: TGTGCCAGCAGTTACAGGGGGCACGAGCAGTACTTC
CDR3: CASSYRGHEQYF
V: TRBV6-2/TRBV6-3
J: TRBJ2-7
size: -
D: TRBD1

DNA: TGTGCCAGCAGTGGTCCCGGGACAGGGGGGGTAGCTTTCTTT
CDR3: CASSGPGTGGVAFF
V: TRBV2
J: TRBJ1-1
size: -
D: TRBD1

DNA: TGTGCCAGTAGCGTTTCGGGACAGGGCAGCACTGAAGCTTTCTTT
CDR3: CASSVSGQGSTEAFF
V: TRBV19
J: TRBJ1-1
size: -
D: TRBD1

DNA: TGTGCCAGCAGCTCAACCGACAGCTACGAGCAGTACTTC
CDR3: CASSSTDSYEQYF
V: TRBV7-9
J: TRBJ2-7
size: -
D: -

DNA: TGTGCCAGCAGCTTAGATTGGGGGTTTACTAGCGGGAGCGATCTTAGGGAGCAGTACTTC
CDR3: CASSLDWGFTSGSDLREQYF
V: TRBV11-3
J: TRBJ2-7
size: -
D: TRBD2

DNA: TGTGCCAGCGAGGGGGTCGCCTACGAGCAGTACTTC
CDR3: CASEGVAYEQYF
V: TRBV25-1
J: TRBJ2-7
size: -
D: -

DNA: TGCGCCAGCAGCCAGGAGAGCCAGGGGGCGTGGACCGGGGAGCTGTTTTTT
CDR3: CASSQESQGAWTGELFF
V: TRBV4-1
J: TRBJ2-2
size: -
D: TRBD1

DNA: TGTGCCAGTGAAATGGCCGGGAATGAAAAACTGTTTTTT
CDR3: CASEMAGNEKLFF
V: TRBV19
J: TRBJ1-4
size: -
D: -

DNA: TGTGCCAGTAGTCAAACTAGGACGGGGGGCACTGAAGCTTTCTTT
CDR3: CASSQTRTGGTEAFF
V: TRBV19
J: TRBJ1-1
size: -
D: -

DNA: TGTGCCATCAGTGTTGGAGGGATGAATTCACCCCTCCACTTT
CDR3: CAISVGGMNSPLHF
V: TRBV10-3
J: TRBJ1-6
size: -
D: -

DNA: TGTGCCAGCAGCCAAGATTGGCCAGAACCTTACACCGGGGAGCTGTTTTTT
CDR3: CASSQDWPEPYTGELFF
V: TRBV14
J: TRBJ2-2
size: -
D: -

DNA: TGTGCCACCGAAACCCCCCCGGGTGGCTACACCTTC
CDR3: CATETPPGGYTF
V: TRBV2
J: TRBJ1-2
size: -
D: -

DNA: TGTGCCAGTAGTCCCCCCGGACTAGCTGTAACCTACGAGCAGTACTTC
CDR3: CASSPPGLAVTYEQYF
V: TRBV19
J: TRBJ2-7
size: -
D: TRBD2

DNA: TGTGCCAGCAGTGGAGGACTTGGGGGCGGGTCCTACGAGCAGTACTTC
CDR3: CASSGGLGGGSYEQYF
V: TRBV27
J: TRBJ2-7
size: -
D: -

DNA: TGCGCCAGCAGCTTGGGAGGGTTTTCCAAAGTCTACGAGCAGTACTTC
CDR3: CASSLGGFSKVYEQYF
V: TRBV5-1
J: TRBJ2-7
size: -
D: -

DNA: TGTGCCACCCTTAAAGCGGGAGGGAAAAATGAGCAGTTCTTC
CDR3: CATLKAGGKNEQFF
V: TRBV13
J: TRBJ2-1
size: -
D: TRBD2

DNA: TGTGCCAGCTCACCAGAAAGCAGGCACGCTCTGGGGGCCAACGTCCTGACTTTC
CDR3: CASSPESRHALGANVLTF
V: TRBV18
J: TRBJ2-6
size: few
D: -

DNA: TGTGCCAGCAGTTTATCAAGGGGAGGCTATGGCTACACCTTC
CDR3: CASSLSRGGYGYTF
V: TRBV27
J: TRBJ1-2
size: few
D: -

DNA: TGTGCCATCAGTCCGACAGGCCAAGAGGGCACTGAAGCTTTCTTT
CDR3: CAISPTGQEGTEAFF
V: TRBV10-3
J: TRBJ1-1
size: -
D: -

DNA: TGTGCCAGCACCCCTTTGGCCGGGGGGCTCTCTGGGGCCAACGTCCTGACTTTC
CDR3: CASTPLAGGLSGANVLTF
V: TRBV3-1/TRBV3-2
J: TRBJ2-6
size: -
D: -

DNA: TGTGCCAGCCGACCTGGGGGCAGGGGTCATGGCTACACCTTC
CDR3: CASRPGGRGHGYTF
V: TRBV27
J: TRBJ1-2
size: -
D: -

DNA: TGCGCCAGCAGTTCGGGCTCTGGGGTCGGGATGTGGGAGACCCAGTACTTC
CDR3: CASSSGSGVGMWETQYF
V: TRBV5-1
J: TRBJ2-5
size: -
D: -

DNA: TGTGCCAGCAGTCCATACTCCAGGGGCCTGGCATATGGCTACACCTTC
CDR3: CASSPYSRGLAYGYTF
V: TRBV28
J: TRBJ1-2
size: -
D: -